The present entry profiles one T cell receptor beta chain with its context. Antigen unknown. This record comes from a study of graft-versus-host responses after intestinal transplantation. Study-wide points: Early after transplant, HvG declines were associated with peak levels of circulating GvH clones.

Germline CDR1 is SGHVS and CDR2 is FQNEAQ. This CDR3 contains 14 residues. V lost 5 bases, J lost 7 bases, and 17 bases lay in between. Sequencing was performed with immunoSEQ multiplex PCR; in TCRdb, only in-frame clones are kept and a portion is missing. The sample shows more than 85,000 clones, about four fifths of them seen only once. V usage is TRBV7-8 and J usage is TRBJ2-5, with D possibly being TRBD2 (6 bases). The sequence was obtained from a human donor who received an intestinal transplant. Sequences were derived from unstimulated CD4+ T cells sorted from spleen or lymph node cells, sampled before intestinal transplant. Written as DNA, the CDR3 is TGTGCCAGCAGCCTGACTAGGCAAAGGGGGACCCAGTACTTC. It translates to CASSLTRQRGTQYF.